The 24 T cell receptor beta chains below all came from one sample that was sequenced in a study of T-cell reconstitution after alpha-beta-depleted transplantation in children. Preparing the TCRbeta library involved the use of unique molecular identifiers. A single record per CDR3 protein comes from TCRdb applying MiXCR to the PCR reads. This table holds hundreds of thousands of distinct CDR3 sequences, 10% to 15% found once. The source was PBMCs, collected before TCRalphabeta/CD19-depleted stem cell transplant. The receptors derive from a girl aged 2 to 10 with congenital amegakaryocytic thrombocytopenia, due to receive a stem cell transplant.

In its sample, this clonotype was seen a few times. The V call is TRBV20-1, the J call TRBJ2-7; the D is unclear. This CDR3 region has 13 residues. Germline V lookup: CDR1 DFQATT, CDR2 SNEGSKA (reference sequence). V was clipped by 3 bases and J by 2 bases, with 11 bases between them. The CDR3 is CSASLRLTYEQYF. The CDR3 DNA reads TGCAGTGCTAGTTTGCGGTTAACCTACGAGCAGTACTTC.

The sample holds many counts of this clonotype. The chain uses TRBV4-1 and TRBJ2-1; D is unclear. The germline V gene encodes CDR1 MGHRA and CDR2 YSYEKL. This CDR3 is 12 amino acids long. V was shortened by 1 base and J by 12 bases, with 10 bases between the two germline ends. CDR3 sequence reads: CASSQVRDRQFF. The CDR3 DNA reads as TGCGCCAGCAGCCAAGTTAGAGATAGGCAGTTCTTC.

The sample holds many counts of this clonotype. The chain joins TRBV12-3 or TRBV12-4 to TRBJ1-5; TRBD1 matches 9 bases. The CDR3 loop spans 18 amino acids. With V trimmed by 4 bases and J by 0 bases, 10 bases remained unmatched. Here the CDR3 reads CASSSTGGVGYSNQPQHF. The CDR3 bases are TGTGCCAGCAGTTCTACAGGGGGCGTCGGGTATAGCAATCAGCCCCAGCATTTT.

The table lists this clonotype with many counts. The chain carries TRBV10-3 and TRBJ1-1, with D unresolved. Germline values: CDR1 ENHRY, CDR2 SYGVKD. V lost 11 bases and J 0 bases, leaving 7 bases between the germline ends. The CDR3 runs to 11 residues. CDR3 residues: CASAMNTEAFF. The CDR3 DNA reads TGTGCCTCCGCGATGAACACTGAAGCTTTCTTT.

This clonotype was seen at least ten times. The rearrangement links TRBV29-1 to TRBJ2-5, with 10 nucleotides matching TRBD1. V was clipped by 3 bases and J by 3 bases; unmatched bases: 4. The CDR3 contains 14 residues. Germline assignment: CDR1 SQVTM and CDR2 ANQGSEA. Here the CDR3 DNA reads TGCAGCGTTGATTCGGGACAGGGGAAAGAGACCCAGTACTTC. Protein sequence: CSVDSGQGKETQYF.

This clonotype was observed at least ten times. The rearrangement joins TRBV20-1 to TRBJ2-5; weak D call: TRBD2 (5 bases). CDR1 and CDR2 (germline): DFQATT, SNEGSKA (reference sequence). The CDR3 extends over 16 amino acids. Trimming took off 0 bases at V and 0 bases at J, with 14 bases between the two ends. DNA of the CDR3: TGCAGTGCTAGAGATCGAGCGGCCACGTACCAAGAGACCCAGTACTTC. The encoded protein is CSARDRAATYQETQYF.

Many counts were recorded for this clonotype. V is TRBV5-1 and J is TRBJ2-7, with D unresolved. Germline CDR1 and CDR2: SGHRS and YFSETQ. V gave up 0 bases and J gave up 7 bases, with 8 bases separating them. This CDR3 is 12 amino acids long. CDR3 bases: TGCGCCAGCAGCTTGGACAGCCTAGAGCAGTACTTC. Translated: CASSLDSLEQYF.

This clonotype has just a few counts. The chain employs TRBV20-1 and TRBJ2-3; no clear D. This CDR3 comprises 11 residues. V shed 4 bases and J shed 8 bases, with 10 bases lying between them. CDR1 and CDR2 from the germline V gene are DFQATT and SNEGSKA (reference sequence). Here the CDR3 reads CSAIPFATQYF. CDR3 in DNA: TGCAGTGCTATCCCCTTTGCTACGCAGTATTTT.

J is TRBJ2-7 and V is TRBV29-1; D tentatively fits TRBD1 or TRBD2 (7 bases each). The germline V gene encodes CDR1 SQVTM and CDR2 ANQGSEA. Trimming removed 3 bases from V and 5 bases from J, with 23 bases in between. This CDR3 spans 16 amino acids. This CDR3 is CSVDGSLGGGVNEQYF. The CDR3 DNA sequence: TGCAGCGTTGATGGGTCGTTGGGAGGGGGCGTAAACGAGCAGTACTTC.

The V and J genes are TRBV5-1 and TRBJ1-2; tentative D call: TRBD1 (5 bases). V lost 0 bases to trimming and J lost 6 bases, with 12 bases between them. Germline V gene data show CDR1 as SGHRS and CDR2 as YFSETQ. CDR3 length: 14 residues. The CDR3 region is CASSLEPGRNGYTF. The CDR3 coding sequence is TGCGCCAGCAGCTTGGAGCCGGGGCGGAATGGCTACACCTTC.

As concerns this clonotype: Germline and junction disagree at one end, which may indicate a read error. DNA for the CDR3: TGTGCCAGCAGTGTAGCGGGAGGGGACAATGAGCAGTTCTTC. Residues: CASSVAGGDNEQFF. J is TRBJ2-1 and V is TRBV12-3 or TRBV12-4; 11 nucleotides align to TRBD2. The CDR3 spans 14 residues.

The chain joins TRBV5-6 to TRBJ2-1; D not certain. CDR1 SGHDT and CDR2 YYEEEE come from the germline V gene. The CDR3 totals 14 residues. Trimming cost V 3 bases and J 6 bases, with 13 bases left between them. The CDR3 protein is CASSSPEWRNEQFF. Written as DNA, the CDR3 is TGTGCCAGCAGCTCCCCCGAATGGCGCAATGAGCAGTTCTTC.

At least ten counts were recorded for this clonotype. In DNA form, the CDR3 reads TGCAGTGCTAGAGCTTCTAGCGCTAACTCCTACAATGAGCAGTTCTTC. Translation: CSARASSANSYNEQFF. The chain employs TRBV20-1 and TRBJ2-1, with TRBD2 as a possible D gene (6 bases). V shed 1 base and J shed 0 bases, with 13 bases lying between them. Germline loops: CDR1 DFQATT, CDR2 SNEGSKA (reference sequence). CDR3 length: 16 amino acids.

The table lists this clonotype with many counts. The V gene is TRBV12-3 or TRBV12-4, the J gene TRBJ2-2, with 10 positions matching TRBD1. The CDR3 is 15 residues long. Germline trimming cut 3 bases from V and 6 bases from J; bases unmatched to any gene: 4. The CDR3 spells CASSFWDRGAGELFF. DNA of the CDR3: TGTGCCAGCAGTTTCTGGGACAGGGGCGCCGGGGAGCTGTTTTTT.

This clonotype was picked up many times. The CDR3 coding sequence is TGTGCCAGCAGCTTAGGGACTAGCGGGTCGAACTACGAGCAGTACTTC. It is translated as CASSLGTSGSNYEQYF. The V gene is TRBV7-9, the J gene TRBJ2-7, with 11 nucleotides matching TRBD2. This CDR3 is 16 amino acids long. Germline CDR1 is SEHNR and CDR2 is FQNEAQ (reference sequence). The V and J ends lost 1 base and 3 bases, in that order; junction bases with no gene match: 5.

Ten or more counts support this clonotype. The rearrangement uses TRBV28 and TRBJ2-1, with a tentative D call TRBD2 (5 bases). Trimming left V 7 bases short and J 12 bases short, with 22 bases between. This CDR3 comprises 14 residues. CDR1 MDHEN and CDR2 SYDVKM come from the germline V gene. The DNA for the CDR3 is TGTGCCAGCACCGACGGGGTAGAAGTTAAGGTGCAGTTCTTC. Translating gives CASTDGVEVKVQFF. The entire variable domain, with the rest obtained from reference TRBV28 and TRBJ2-1, is as follows: DVKVTQSSRYLVKRTGEKVFLECVQDMDHENMFWYRQDPGLGLRLIYFSYDVKMKEKGDIPEGYSVSREKKERFSLILESASTNQTSMYLCASTDGVEVKVQFFGPGTRLTVL.

The CDR3 reads CSASLAGGPGSYEQYF. In nucleotides, the CDR3 is TGCAGTGCTAGTCTAGCGGGAGGGCCGGGCTCCTACGAGCAGTACTTC. V usage is TRBV20-1 and J usage is TRBJ2-7; 12 bases align to TRBD2. Germline V gene sequence: CDR1 DFQATT, CDR2 SNEGSKA (reference sequence). The CDR3 is 16 residues long. Unmatched junction bases numbered 6, after V lost 3 bases and J lost 0 bases.

This clonotype was observed a few times. The J gene is TRBJ2-1, the V gene TRBV5-1, with TRBD2 matching 10 bases. Germline V gene data show CDR1 as SGHRS and CDR2 as YFSETQ. This CDR3 has 16 residues. Trimming removed 1 base from V and 6 bases from J; junction bases left unmatched: 7. CDR3 protein: CASSLYSSGSRNEQFF. DNA of the CDR3: TGCGCCAGCAGCTTGTACTCTAGCGGGAGCCGCAATGAGCAGTTCTTC.

This clonotype was recorded at least ten times. The chain combines TRBV29-1 with TRBJ2-1; TRBD2 matches 11 bases. Germline trimming cut 1 base from V and 6 bases from J; bases unmatched to any gene: 20. The CDR3 is 20 amino acids. Germline-derived CDR1 and CDR2 are SQVTM and ANQGSEA. The CDR3 sequence: CSVEVAQLAGAAALLNEQFF. The CDR3 DNA is TGCAGCGTTGAAGTTGCCCAACTAGCGGGGGCGGCTGCCCTCCTCAATGAGCAGTTCTTC.

This clonotype was detected a few times. This chain uses TRBV5-1 with TRBJ1-1; 11 bases are shared with TRBD1. The CDR3 spans 14 residues. Germline CDR1 is SGHRS and CDR2 is YFSETQ. The trim removed 4 bases at V and 4 bases at J, leaving 3 bases unmatched. The DNA of the CDR3 is TGCGCCAGCAGCGCGGGACAGGGGGTCACTGAAGCTTTCTTT. Residues: CASSAGQGVTEAFF.

This clonotype occurred many times. The gene calls are TRBV5-1 and TRBJ2-4; D possibly corresponds to TRBD1 (5 bases). Germline-derived CDR1 and CDR2 are SGHRS and YFSETQ. CDR3 length: 15 residues. Trimming took off 1 base at V and 5 bases at J, with 13 bases between the two ends. As DNA, the CDR3 is TGCGCCAGCAGCTTGTTTTATAGGGGCCAAAACATTCAGTACTTC. This sequence encodes CASSLFYRGQNIQYF.

There are many counts of this clonotype. The chain couples TRBV20-1 to TRBJ2-3, with 7 bases matching TRBD2. Germline V gives CDR1 DFQATT, CDR2 SNEGSKA (reference sequence). This CDR3 is 17 amino acids long. J lost 6 bases, V lost 0 bases, and 15 bases had no gene match. For the CDR3, the DNA is TGCAGTGCTAGAGATATAGCGGGCGCCCTTGTGAGTGATACGCAGTATTTT. Encoded protein: CSARDIAGALVSDTQYF.

This clonotype has just a few counts. This chain uses TRBV7-9 with TRBJ2-4; D is ambiguous. The CDR3 has 13 residues. V was pared by 5 bases and J by 7 bases, with 12 bases between. Germline V gene lookup returns CDR1 SEHNR and CDR2 FQNEAQ (reference sequence). The CDR3 DNA reads TGTGCCAGCAGCCCGCAGGAAGGGAACATTCAGTACTTC. It translates to CASSPQEGNIQYF.

This clonotype was observed a handful of times. This chain connects TRBV11-2 to TRBJ2-3, with TRBD1 identical over 9 bases. Trimming removed 4 bases from V and 3 bases from J; junction bases left unmatched: 5. The CDR3 consists of 15 residues. CDR1 and CDR2 from the germline V gene are SGHAT and FQNNGV. CDR3 region: CASSSLGQGTDTQYF. The CDR3 DNA reads TGTGCCAGCAGCTCCCTCGGACAGGGGACAGATACGCAGTATTTT.